This T cell receptor (beta chain) originates from a study of cytomegalovirus exposure and HLA in healthy donors (dated by TCRdb to about 2017). With respect to the entire study: According to an earlier analysis of several hundred of the donors, 200 million or so T cells yielded 117 million unique TCR beta sequences and 276 Gb of sequence data. Roughly 300 gigabases of sequencing data and roughly 90 million unique TCR sequences were included in an early release covering 500 to 750 HLA-typed donors. Among the roughly 410 genotyped donors, about 85% belonged to the genetic ancestry cluster associated with self-reported Caucasian donors. The study aimed to test whether cataloging public T cell receptors could reveal signatures of past pathogen exposure. The study used immunosequencing to profile the T cell repertoires of hundreds of subjects and linked those repertoires to cytomegalovirus serostatus. Along with the roughly 700-subject first cohort, a separate validation cohort of around 120 different subjects was used. To predict cytomegalovirus infection status, the study combined high-throughput TCR immunosequencing, statistical association of individual TCRs with disease status, and machine learning. A later analysis re-examined previously published TCR beta repertoires from roughly 650 donors and added high-resolution HLA genotyping to investigate patterns of TCR occurrence. Rather than using new phenotypic data, the later analysis identified candidate immune exposures from TCR beta sequences and from how often those sequences occurred across donors. To decide whether each TCR beta V gene segment behaved as functional or pseudogenic, an earlier analysis of over 500 of the donors relied on high-throughput TCR beta sequencing. Donor age, sex, ethnicity and CMV serostatus were compiled together with the repertoire data. A later genetic analysis took genome-wide SNP genotypes for about three fifths of the 666 donors and used that subset as a discovery cohort. Every discovery cohort repertoire had been produced on one sequencing platform. HLA typing included class I and class II loci at four-digit resolution. The number of donors typed differed by locus, with roughly 629-640 for A, B, C, DRB1 and DQB1, about 500 for DQA1, 600 to 610 for DPA1, and 472 for DPB1. A few DR-DQ haplotypes were treated as single units for association and clustering because of strong linkage in the cohort. On average, roughly 250,000 unique TCR beta nucleotide sequences were sequenced per donor among 300 to 500 genotyped donors of the cohort, with around 19% of those sequences being non-productive.

Remarks on this clone: Its cognate antigen has yet to be identified. There are no base qualities to consult, and no much larger clone falls within one base.

The library was built by means of the immunoSEQ multiplex PCR assay. For the multiplex PCR, a mixture combining 60 forward primers for TCR Vbeta segments and 13 reverse primers for TCR Jbeta segments was used. The CDR3 region of rearranged TCR beta genes was amplified from genomic DNA by a multiplex PCR assay. Amplified TCR beta libraries were sequenced as 87-base-pair reads on the Illumina HiSeq System. As for the original processing: Across the 500 to 850 repertoires, a later analysis counted tens of millions of unique TCR beta chains, around 11 million of which were shared by at least two donors. A nearest-neighbor algorithm error-corrected the raw reads and collapsed the reads into unique sequences, merging closely related sequences to remove PCR and sequencing errors. V, D and J gene segments were assigned by aligning CDR3 sequences to IMGT reference sequences. For a sequence to be retained, a match of at least six nucleotides was required to both a V gene segment and a J gene segment. A rearrangement was called productive if the CDR3 had no stop codons and remained in frame with V and J, and every other rearrangement was called non-productive. CDR3 was defined by IMGT convention, running from the second conserved V-encoded cysteine to the conserved J-encoded phenylalanine. The earlier analysis of approximately 500 of the donors excluded sequences that lacked an unambiguous match to a single V gene segment. An earlier analysis of fewer than 750 of the donors classified V segments as functional when productive rearrangements were above 56.7% and as segregating when the standard deviation between donors was above 5%. A statistical classification framework was built to diagnose cytomegalovirus status from the catalog of TCR beta chain sequences. V and J gene assignment, in a later analysis, came from comparing TCR nucleotide sequences with IMGT/GENE-DB human TR gene sequences. Using the TCRdist pipeline, a later analysis assigned CDR3 sequences along with most-parsimonious VDJ recombination scenarios. In a later analysis, each TCR beta chain was defined by its CDR3 amino acid sequence together with its V-gene family, and reads lacking a unique V-gene family were excluded. As a way to deal with suspected cross-contamination and a sequencing artifact, a later analysis dropped 592 nucleotide sequences that were highly shared and had low generation probability. In a later analysis, a clonal expansion index was calculated for each public chain from normalized within-repertoire ranks of inferred template counts. A later analysis computed generation probabilities with a VDJ recombination model fitted to out-of-frame rearrangements, and checked the results against IGoR. In a later analysis, hypergeometric tests were used to score TCR-TCR, TCR-HLA and TCR-CMV co-occurrence, with a repertoire-size bias correction applied to TCR pairs. A later analysis estimated false discovery rates by permuting HLA or CMV assignments 20 times. In a later analysis, co-occurring TCRs were grouped with DBSCAN, and TCRdist sequence similarity was added when clustering was performed within HLA-allele-positive subsets. Repertoires with fewer than 30,000 or more than 120,000 public chains were left out of co-occurrence clustering, as were about five repertoires with anomalous nucleotide sharing. TCRdb retrieved this table from immuneACCESS and kept in-frame rearrangements only. Not all clones are present; in checked studies, unresolved V genes account for under half, and no reason is known for the remainder. V and J calls and clone size are copied from that table; D and trimming were computed from the DNA. The sample table lists fewer than 120,000 clones, approximately 83% of them with a count of one. Approximately 2% of the sample is in the top ten clones.

The full study reports these points: A later genetic analysis associated a missense DCLRE1C variant with V-gene and J-gene trimming of TCR beta chains, and an independent cohort replicated the association. According to a later genetic analysis, donors in an Asian-associated ancestry cluster had fewer N-insertions in productive TCRs than the approximately 630-donor mean. Specific HLA alleles were associated with about 17,000 TCR beta sequences at a false discovery rate of 0.05 in a later analysis. According to the authors, the approach could potentially be generalized to other disease states and immunological phenotypes. Across donors, most TCR sequences were observed very rarely, whereas some public TCRs were present in many individuals. Presence/absence analyses assumed roughly uniform sequencing depth across donors, an assumption that may not hold. In a later analysis, TCR association rates were found to vary across HLA loci, with the most associated TCRs seen for DRB1 alleles and the fewest for HLA-C alleles. Only TCR beta chains were sequenced in this cohort, and the absence of alpha or paired-chain data limited detectable features. A later analysis found that HLA-associated TCR beta chains were more clonally expanded and had lower generation probabilities than equally common non-associated chains. Because some donors lacked HLA typing at each locus, the association tests relied only on the typed subset. In an earlier analysis of more than 450 of the donors, most TCR beta V segments were observed in productive rearrangements about 90% or about 30% of the time, broadly matching IMGT annotations. In a later analysis, most CMV-associated TCR beta chains were found to appear HLA-restricted, with HLA associations seemingly driven largely by CMV exposure. Because the 87-base-pair reads could not distinguish some IMGT-functional V segments, including TRBV6-2 and TRBV6-3, those segments were excluded. Several of the top co-occurrence clusters appeared to be linked to parvovirus B19, influenza, CMV and Epstein-Barr virus, according to a later analysis. A cluster of highly shared sequence variants was judged likely to represent a technical artifact of the sequencing pipeline. The study gave a list of 150 to 200 TCR beta chains associated with cytomegalovirus. Linkage disequilibrium might explain the correlated functional status among segregating V segments, but an unknown experimental factor could not be ruled out. When HLA alleles, especially DR and DQ, strongly co-occurred, attributing TCR associations to individual alleles was difficult. In vitro tests confirmed that a few of the cytomegalovirus-associated TCR beta chains recognize cytomegalovirus antigens. Cytomegalovirus status was reported to be diagnosed by the classifier with high specificity and sensitivity in both the original and validation cohorts. Because counts were too low, about 15 rarely observed V segments, including chromosome 9 orphons, were left out of the earlier analysis of 500 to 750 of the donors. The only immune exposure information available for the cohort was CMV serostatus. A further reported finding was that TCR beta sequences accurately predicted the HLA-A and HLA-B alleles for most subjects in the first cohort.

Trimmed from V: 4 bases; trimmed from J: 4 bases; junction bases lacking a gene match: 10. The germline V gene specifies SGDLS as CDR1 and YYNGEE as CDR2. CDR3 length: 16 amino acids, cysteine to phenylalanine. The sequence is cut down to CDR3 DNA, 48 bases in frame from base 1. The cohort consisted of 600 to 700 healthy bone marrow donors. At the time of sampling, all cohort members were nominally healthy, though unrecorded immune exposures were likely present. The donor tested CMV seronegative, placing the donor among the 350 to 400 seronegative members of the cohort. A peripheral blood sample was collected from each donor, and TCR beta sequencing was performed on peripheral blood mononuclear cells. The Qiagen DNeasy Blood Extraction Kit was used to extract genomic DNA from the blood cell samples.

Material for sequencing was PBMCs. The V and J segments used are TRBV9 and TRBJ2-2, with 7 bases matching TRBD1. The clonotype comes from a man aged 35 to 55 in good health and CMV-seronegative. The CDR3 amino acid sequence is: CASSPRQGSTTGELFF. The sequence in DNA is TGTGCCAGCAGCCCTCGACAGGGAAGTACCACCGGGGAGCTGTTTTTT. Where the CDR3 stops, the reference TRBV9 and TRBJ2-2 genes take over; the full variable domain is DSGVTQTPKHLITATGQRVTLRCSPRSGDLSVYWYQQSLDQGLQFLIQYYNGEERAKGNILERFSAQQFPDLHSELNLSSLELGDSALYFCASSPRQGSTTGELFFGEGSRLTVL.